The 3 T cell receptor beta chains in this list originate from one sample, sequenced in a study of T cells in Graves' hyperthyroidism and ophthalmopathy. Authors of the study amplified TCR beta CDR3 regions from RNA transcripts. The study used the HTBI primer set for a first-round RT-PCR of the TCR CDR3. Each CDR3 protein is one row after TCRdb ran MiXCR on the multiplex PCR reads. The table includes approximately 710,000 distinct CDR3 sequences, roughly 17% detected once. The sequencing sample was made of blood. The origin of the receptors is a man in his fifties with Graves' hyperthyroidism.

There are many counts of this clonotype. CDR3 protein: CASSLLGNSYEQYF. As DNA, the CDR3 is TGTGCCAGCAGTTTATTGGGGAACTCCTACGAGCAGTACTTC. The chain is built from TRBV12-3 or TRBV12-4 and TRBJ2-7; D is unresolved. The V end was cut by 2 bases, the J end by 0 bases, with 8 bases between. The CDR3 has 14 amino acids.

This clonotype was observed at least ten times. This chain connects TRBV7-9 to TRBJ2-7; unclear D gene. The CDR3 is 16 amino acids. Trimming pared 5 bases from V and 5 bases from J, leaving 22 bases between. Germline V lookup: CDR1 SEHNR, CDR2 FQNEAQ (reference sequence). In nucleotides, the CDR3 is TGTGCCAGCAGCCGCAAGGTTTCGTCTAGTCAGAACGAGCAGTACTTC. Translating gives CASSRKVSSSQNEQYF.

The genes are TRBV27 and TRBJ2-5; 11 positions match TRBD2. J was trimmed by 5 bases and V by 5 bases; bases with no gene match: 7. Per the germline V gene, CDR1 is MNHEY and CDR2 is SMNVEV (reference sequence). The CDR3 totals 15 residues. This CDR3 reads CASSPRLAGMETQYF. CDR3 coding DNA: TGTGCCAGCAGTCCCCGACTAGCGGGAATGGAGACCCAGTACTTC.